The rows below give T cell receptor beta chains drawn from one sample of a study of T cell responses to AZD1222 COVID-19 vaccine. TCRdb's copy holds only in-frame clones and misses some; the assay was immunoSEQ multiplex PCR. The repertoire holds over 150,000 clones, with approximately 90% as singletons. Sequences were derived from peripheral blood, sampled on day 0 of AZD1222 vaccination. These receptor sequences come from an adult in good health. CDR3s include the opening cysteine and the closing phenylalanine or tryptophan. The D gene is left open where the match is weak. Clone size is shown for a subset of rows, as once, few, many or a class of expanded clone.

cdr3_nt: TGTGCCAGCAGCGTAGGTCGGGGGGGCCGTACCGCCTCTGGAAACACCATATATTTT
cdr3_aa: CASSVGRGGRTASGNTIYF
d_call: NA
j_call: TRBJ1-3
v_call: TRBV9
clone_size: NA

cdr3_nt: TGTGCCAGCAGCCAAGGGGTAGGCACAGATACGCAGTATTTT
cdr3_aa: CASSQGVGTDTQYF
d_call: NA
j_call: TRBJ2-3
v_call: TRBV3-1/TRBV3-2
clone_size: NA

cdr3_nt: TGCGCCAGCAGTGACCTACAGGGGCTCTCCTACGAGCAGTACTTC
cdr3_aa: CASSDLQGLSYEQYF
d_call: TRBD1
j_call: TRBJ2-7
v_call: TRBV10-2
clone_size: NA

cdr3_nt: TGTGCCAGCAGCTTATCACTGCCTTCCGAGACGCAGTATTTT
cdr3_aa: CASSLSLPSETQYF
d_call: NA
j_call: TRBJ2-3
v_call: TRBV7-9
clone_size: NA

cdr3_nt: TGTGCCAGCAGGGAGACAGGGGGTTTTTCTAATGAGCAGTTCTTC
cdr3_aa: CASRETGGFSNEQFF
d_call: TRBD1
j_call: TRBJ2-1
v_call: TRBV6-5
clone_size: NA

cdr3_nt: TGTGCCAGCAGCGCCGGGACTAGCGGGCAGTTTAGCACAGATACGCAGTATTTT
cdr3_aa: CASSAGTSGQFSTDTQYF
d_call: TRBD2
j_call: TRBJ2-3
v_call: TRBV7-9
clone_size: NA

cdr3_nt: TGTGCCAGCACCCCACTCGGTCAGCCCCAGCATTTT
cdr3_aa: CASTPLGQPQHF
d_call: NA
j_call: TRBJ1-5
v_call: TRBV6-6
clone_size: NA

cdr3_nt: TGTGCCAGCAGCTCAACTTCCACGGCGGGAACTGGCTACACCTTC
cdr3_aa: CASSSTSTAGTGYTF
d_call: NA
j_call: TRBJ1-2
v_call: TRBV11-2
clone_size: NA

cdr3_nt: TGCGCCAGCAGCTCCCTACACTTAGAGAATGAGCAGTTCTTC
cdr3_aa: CASSSLHLENEQFF
d_call: NA
j_call: TRBJ2-1
v_call: TRBV5-1
clone_size: NA

cdr3_nt: TGTGCCAGCAGCTTAGGCGAACAGGGACGGGGCTACACCTTC
cdr3_aa: CASSLGEQGRGYTF
d_call: NA
j_call: TRBJ1-2
v_call: TRBV7-8
clone_size: few

cdr3_nt: TGCGCCAGCAGCCCAGCGGGTGCATCTTACAATGAGCAGTTCTTC
cdr3_aa: CASSPAGASYNEQFF
d_call: NA
j_call: TRBJ2-1
v_call: TRBV5-1
clone_size: NA

cdr3_nt: TGTGCCAGCAGCATAACAGGGGGGCCTAATGAAAAACTGTTTTTT
cdr3_aa: CASSITGGPNEKLFF
d_call: TRBD1
j_call: TRBJ1-4
v_call: TRBV9
clone_size: few

cdr3_nt: TGTGCCAGCAGCTTGGGTCCCCGACAAGCTTTCTTT
cdr3_aa: CASSLGPRQAFF
d_call: NA
j_call: TRBJ1-1
v_call: TRBV7-2
clone_size: NA

cdr3_nt: TGTGCCAGCAGCTTAGTTTCTGGGCGTCTCGGGACAGATACGCAGTATTTT
cdr3_aa: CASSLVSGRLGTDTQYF
d_call: NA
j_call: TRBJ2-3
v_call: TRBV7-2
clone_size: NA

cdr3_nt: TGTGCCAGCAGTGAAATGGGAGGCCCCAATGAGCAGTTCTTC
cdr3_aa: CASSEMGGPNEQFF
d_call: NA
j_call: TRBJ2-1
v_call: TRBV6-1
clone_size: NA

cdr3_nt: TGTGCCAGCAGTGAAATCAGAGGCGGAAAATACACCTTC
cdr3_aa: CASSEIRGGKYTF
d_call: NA
j_call: TRBJ1-2
v_call: TRBV6-1
clone_size: NA

cdr3_nt: TGTGCCAGCAGCCCTGAGGAGGCCCTTACGCAGTATTTT
cdr3_aa: CASSPEEALTQYF
d_call: NA
j_call: TRBJ2-3
v_call: TRBV7-2
clone_size: NA

cdr3_nt: TGTGCCAGCTCACCTTTGGGGAACACTGAAGCTTTCTTT
cdr3_aa: CASSPLGNTEAFF
d_call: NA
j_call: TRBJ1-1
v_call: TRBV18
clone_size: NA

cdr3_nt: TGTGCCAGCAGCTTTAGAGAGGGGGCTTCCACTTCACCCCTCCACTTT
cdr3_aa: CASSFREGASTSPLHF
d_call: TRBD1
j_call: TRBJ1-6
v_call: TRBV9
clone_size: NA

cdr3_nt: TGTGCCAGCAGCGTAGCTAGCGGATACACAGATACGCAGTATTTT
cdr3_aa: CASSVASGYTDTQYF
d_call: TRBD2
j_call: TRBJ2-3
v_call: TRBV9
clone_size: NA

cdr3_nt: TGTGCCAGCCGTTGGCCGGACGAGGAGCTGTTTTTT
cdr3_aa: CASRWPDEELFF
d_call: NA
j_call: TRBJ2-2
v_call: TRBV11-2
clone_size: few

cdr3_nt: TGTGCCAGCATTACCTGGGGGGGGAATGAGCAGTTCTTC
cdr3_aa: CASITWGGNEQFF
d_call: TRBD2
j_call: TRBJ2-1
v_call: TRBV12-3/TRBV12-4
clone_size: NA

cdr3_nt: TGTGCCAGCAGACCGACAGGGGGGAGAGGCGAGCAGTACTTC
cdr3_aa: CASRPTGGRGEQYF
d_call: TRBD1
j_call: TRBJ2-7
v_call: TRBV27
clone_size: many

cdr3_nt: TGCGCCAGCAGCTTGGGCAGAGATCAGCCCCAGCATTTT
cdr3_aa: CASSLGRDQPQHF
d_call: NA
j_call: TRBJ1-5
v_call: TRBV5-1
clone_size: NA

cdr3_nt: TGCAGCGTTGTAGGGGGGCCTAATGAAAAACTGTTTTTT
cdr3_aa: CSVVGGPNEKLFF
d_call: NA
j_call: TRBJ1-4
v_call: TRBV29-1
clone_size: NA

cdr3_nt: TGTGCCAGCAGTTACTCGTCGGGCGGTGAGCAGTACTTC
cdr3_aa: CASSYSSGGEQYF
d_call: NA
j_call: TRBJ2-7
v_call: TRBV6-5
clone_size: once

cdr3_nt: TGTGCCAGCAGTGAAGTCGGGACAGGGAATTTTGTTAACTATGGCTACACCTTC
cdr3_aa: CASSEVGTGNFVNYGYTF
d_call: TRBD1
j_call: TRBJ1-2
v_call: TRBV6-1
clone_size: NA

cdr3_nt: TGTGCCAGCAGTTTCGTGGGAAACAGAGAGCAGTACTTC
cdr3_aa: CASSFVGNREQYF
d_call: NA
j_call: TRBJ2-7
v_call: TRBV28
clone_size: NA

cdr3_nt: TGTGCCAGTACGACAGGGACGAGCAATCAGCCCCAGCATTTT
cdr3_aa: CASTTGTSNQPQHF
d_call: TRBD1
j_call: TRBJ1-5
v_call: TRBV19
clone_size: NA

cdr3_nt: TGTGCCAGCAGCTTAGGCCTGTACACCGGGGAGCTGTTTTTT
cdr3_aa: CASSLGLYTGELFF
d_call: NA
j_call: TRBJ2-2
v_call: TRBV13
clone_size: once

cdr3_nt: TGTGCCAGCAGCCAAAGGCTCACAGGGTCTGGAAACACCATATATTTT
cdr3_aa: CASSQRLTGSGNTIYF
d_call: NA
j_call: TRBJ1-3
v_call: TRBV14
clone_size: NA

cdr3_nt: TGTGCCAGCAGTTTCTCGGCGGGAGCAACCTACAATGAGCAGTTCTTC
cdr3_aa: CASSFSAGATYNEQFF
d_call: TRBD2
j_call: TRBJ2-1
v_call: TRBV28
clone_size: NA

cdr3_nt: TGTGCCTGGAGAGACGGGCCCTATGGCTACACCTTC
cdr3_aa: CAWRDGPYGYTF
d_call: NA
j_call: TRBJ1-2
v_call: TRBV30
clone_size: NA

cdr3_nt: TGTGCCAGCAGTCCCAGGACAGGGGGGATCGACGAGCAGTACTTC
cdr3_aa: CASSPRTGGIDEQYF
d_call: TRBD1
j_call: TRBJ2-7
v_call: TRBV2
clone_size: NA

cdr3_nt: TGTGCCAGCAGCCAATATCGCGCACGGGAAGGGGGAAACACCATATATTTT
cdr3_aa: CASSQYRAREGGNTIYF
d_call: NA
j_call: TRBJ1-3
v_call: TRBV3-1/TRBV3-2
clone_size: NA

cdr3_nt: TGTGCCATCAGTGACCCCACTAGCGGGGGGGCCTCAAACTACAATGAGCAGTTCTTC
cdr3_aa: CAISDPTSGGASNYNEQFF
d_call: TRBD2
j_call: TRBJ2-1
v_call: TRBV10-3
clone_size: NA

cdr3_nt: TGTGCTAGTGCCGCGGACCGGTCCTACGAGCAGTACTTC
cdr3_aa: CASAADRSYEQYF
d_call: NA
j_call: TRBJ2-7
v_call: TRBV12-5
clone_size: NA

cdr3_nt: TGTGCCAGCTCACCCGAGGCTATGCATCAGCCCCAGCATTTT
cdr3_aa: CASSPEAMHQPQHF
d_call: NA
j_call: TRBJ1-5
v_call: TRBV18
clone_size: NA

cdr3_nt: TGCAGCGTTGAAGTGTTTTCGCCTGATAATGAGGCAGGGCTCATCTCTGGAAACACCATATATTTT
cdr3_aa: CSVEVFSPDNEAGLISGNTIYF
d_call: NA
j_call: TRBJ1-3
v_call: TRBV29-1
clone_size: NA

cdr3_nt: TGTGCCAGCAGTGACTCGACTGCGGGGGTCACAGATACGCAGTATTTT
cdr3_aa: CASSDSTAGVTDTQYF
d_call: TRBD2
j_call: TRBJ2-3
v_call: TRBV6-4
clone_size: few

cdr3_nt: TGTGCCAGTAGTCCCCTCCTGTGGGCGGGGGCCGCAGATACGCAGTATTTT
cdr3_aa: CASSPLLWAGAADTQYF
d_call: NA
j_call: TRBJ2-3
v_call: TRBV19
clone_size: NA

cdr3_nt: TGTGCCAGCCGCCGCCGACTAGCGGGAGGGGAAGAGACCCAGTACTTC
cdr3_aa: CASRRRLAGGEETQYF
d_call: TRBD2
j_call: TRBJ2-5
v_call: TRBV2
clone_size: NA

cdr3_nt: TGTGCCAGCAGCCAAGGAGGGGCCATAGGCTACACCTTC
cdr3_aa: CASSQGGAIGYTF
d_call: NA
j_call: TRBJ1-2
v_call: TRBV3-1/TRBV3-2
clone_size: NA

cdr3_nt: TGTGCCAGCAGCCTGACTAGCGGGGGGGCCTACGAGCAGTACTTC
cdr3_aa: CASSLTSGGAYEQYF
d_call: TRBD2
j_call: TRBJ2-7
v_call: TRBV6-6
clone_size: once

cdr3_nt: TGTGCCAGCGAGGGGACTAGCGGGAGTGCTTCCTACAATGAGCAGTTCTTC
cdr3_aa: CASEGTSGSASYNEQFF
d_call: TRBD2
j_call: TRBJ2-1
v_call: TRBV5-4
clone_size: few

cdr3_nt: TGTGCCAGCAGCTTGTCCGGGAGGACAGGAGAGCGCGAGCAGTACTTC
cdr3_aa: CASSLSGRTGEREQYF
d_call: NA
j_call: TRBJ2-7
v_call: TRBV7-9
clone_size: NA

cdr3_nt: TGTGCCAGCAGATCCTGGGGGCAGGGACCCTACGAGCAGTACTTC
cdr3_aa: CASRSWGQGPYEQYF
d_call: NA
j_call: TRBJ2-7
v_call: TRBV2
clone_size: once

cdr3_nt: TGTGCCAGCAGCCAAGGCGGGGGGGCCTATACGCAGTATTTT
cdr3_aa: CASSQGGGAYTQYF
d_call: TRBD2
j_call: TRBJ2-3
v_call: TRBV3-1/TRBV3-2
clone_size: NA

cdr3_nt: TGTGCCAGCAGTTTCTCAAGTACCGGGGACAGTCCTACCTACGAGCAGTACTTC
cdr3_aa: CASSFSSTGDSPTYEQYF
d_call: TRBD1
j_call: TRBJ2-7
v_call: TRBV28
clone_size: NA

cdr3_nt: TGTGCCAGCAGCATAGACAGGTCCTACGAGCAGTACTTC
cdr3_aa: CASSIDRSYEQYF
d_call: NA
j_call: TRBJ2-7
v_call: TRBV6-6
clone_size: NA

cdr3_nt: TGTGCCAGCAGCCCGGGGACTAGCGGGGGGCAAGAGACCCAGTACTTC
cdr3_aa: CASSPGTSGGQETQYF
d_call: TRBD2
j_call: TRBJ2-5
v_call: TRBV3-1/TRBV3-2
clone_size: NA

cdr3_nt: TGTGCCAGCAGTGACCGGACAGGGACTAAGGAGCCCCAGCATTTT
cdr3_aa: CASSDRTGTKEPQHF
d_call: TRBD1
j_call: TRBJ1-5
v_call: TRBV6-1
clone_size: NA

cdr3_nt: TGCAGCGTGGGACTAACTCAGCGGAATGAGCAGTTCTTC
cdr3_aa: CSVGLTQRNEQFF
d_call: TRBD2
j_call: TRBJ2-1
v_call: TRBV29-1
clone_size: NA

cdr3_nt: TGTGCCAGCAGCCCAAGGGGAGATTCAAGCAATCAGCCCCAGCATTTT
cdr3_aa: CASSPRGDSSNQPQHF
d_call: NA
j_call: TRBJ1-5
v_call: TRBV5-5
clone_size: NA

cdr3_nt: TGTGCCAGCAGTGAACAGGTCAGCTCCTACGAGCAGTACTTC
cdr3_aa: CASSEQVSSYEQYF
d_call: NA
j_call: TRBJ2-7
v_call: TRBV2
clone_size: NA

cdr3_nt: TGTGCCAGCACCGAAACACAGGGGGAAAGTTCACCCCTCCACTTT
cdr3_aa: CASTETQGESSPLHF
d_call: TRBD1
j_call: TRBJ1-6
v_call: TRBV28
clone_size: NA

cdr3_nt: TGTGCCAGCAGCTTAGCGGCACTAGCGGGATGGAATGAGCAGTTCTTC
cdr3_aa: CASSLAALAGWNEQFF
d_call: TRBD2
j_call: TRBJ2-1
v_call: TRBV7-8
clone_size: once